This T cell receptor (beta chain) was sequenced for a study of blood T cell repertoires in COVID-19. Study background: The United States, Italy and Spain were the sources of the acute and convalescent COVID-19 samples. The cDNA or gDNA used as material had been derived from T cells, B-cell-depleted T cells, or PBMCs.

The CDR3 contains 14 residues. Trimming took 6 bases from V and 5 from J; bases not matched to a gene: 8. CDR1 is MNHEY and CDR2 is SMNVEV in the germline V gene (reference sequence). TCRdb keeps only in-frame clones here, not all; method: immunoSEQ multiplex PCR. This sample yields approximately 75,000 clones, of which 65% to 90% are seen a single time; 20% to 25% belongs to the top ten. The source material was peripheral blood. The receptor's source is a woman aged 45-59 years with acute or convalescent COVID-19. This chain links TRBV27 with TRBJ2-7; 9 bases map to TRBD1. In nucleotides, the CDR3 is TGTGCCAGCAGCCTATACGGGACAGGGAACGAGCAGTACTTC. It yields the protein CASSLYGTGNEQYF.